Below are 24 T cell receptor beta chains sequenced from a single sample in a study of beta chain features in type 1 diabetes. The investigators reverse transcribed all of the isolated RNA, so they sequenced expressed TCRB transcripts. Sequencing used immunoSEQ multiplex PCR; TCRdb keeps in-frame clones, though not all of them. The profile shows 110,000 or so clones, roughly 43% of them singletons. Sequencing was done on a sample of stem cell memory CD4+ T cells from blood. These receptors all come from a woman aged 18-29 years in good health.

CDR3 DNA: TGTGCCAGCAGCTACATCCTACTAGCGGGAGGGAAAGAGACCCAGTACTTC. It encodes CASSYILLAGGKETQYF. The genes are TRBV11-2 and TRBJ2-5; 13 nucleotides align to TRBD2. The V gene end was trimmed by 4 bases and the J gene end by 3 bases; junction bases not matched to a gene: 8. The CDR3 is 17 amino acids. Looked up from germline, CDR1 is SGHAT and CDR2 is FQNNGV.

V is TRBV7-9 and J is TRBJ2-1; D is possibly TRBD2 (6 bases). The germline CDR1 and CDR2 sequences are SEHNR and FQNEAQ (reference sequence). The CDR3 has 15 amino acids. The V and J ends lost 5 bases and 5 bases respectively, with 16 bases between them. CDR3 sequence reads: CASSPREGLNNEQFF. CDR3 nucleotide sequence: TGTGCCAGCAGCCCCCGAGAGGGACTCAACAATGAGCAGTTCTTC.

The chain recombines TRBV5-1 with TRBJ1-4; 9 nucleotides line up with TRBD1. After removal of 1 base from V and 6 bases from J, the junction contained 4 bases not matched to a gene. Germline CDR1 SGHRS, CDR2 YFSETQ. The CDR3 is 15 amino acids. DNA for the CDR3: TGCGCCAGCAGCTTGTGGGGACAGGGACATGAAAAACTGTTTTTT. Translated: CASSLWGQGHEKLFF.

The chain uses TRBV9 and TRBJ1-4; no clear D gene. The germline V gene has CDR1 SGDLS and CDR2 YYNGEE. The length of the CDR3 is 13 residues. Trimming pared 0 bases from V and 5 bases from J, leaving 5 bases between. CDR3 DNA sequence: TGTGCCAGCAGCGTAGCATTGAATGAAAAACTGTTTTTT. It yields the protein CASSVALNEKLFF.

This clone was counted a few times. This chain links TRBV11-2 with TRBJ2-3, with 10 nucleotides matching TRBD2. This CDR3 contains 16 residues. Germline values: CDR1 SGHAT, CDR2 FQNNGV. Trimming removed 4 bases from V and 2 bases from J; junction bases left unmatched: 6. DNA for the CDR3: TGTGCCAGCAGCTCCGGACTAGCGGTCGCCACAGATACGCAGTATTTT. Protein product: CASSSGLAVATDTQYF.

This clone came up a few times. The rearrangement uses TRBV25-1 and TRBJ2-3; tentatively, D is TRBD2 (6 bases). Germline-derived CDR1 and CDR2 are MGHDK and SYGVNS. V was trimmed by 4 bases and J by 0 bases, leaving 11 bases between them. The CDR3 is made up of 15 amino acids. The CDR3 is CASSVTRASTDTQYF. In DNA form, the CDR3 reads TGTGCCAGCAGTGTGACTAGAGCGAGCACAGATACGCAGTATTTT.

CDR3 DNA sequence: TGTGCCAGCAGCTTTCGGACTAGCGGGAGCTACGAGCAGTACTTC. Protein sequence: CASSFRTSGSYEQYF. V is TRBV11-2 and J is TRBJ2-5; TRBD2 aligns across 13 bases. The DNA matches TRBJ2-7 better at its end, which makes the J call doubtful. Germline V lookup: CDR1 SGHAT, CDR2 FQNNGV. This CDR3 is built from 15 residues.

The V call is TRBV19, the J call TRBJ1-1; TRBD1 matches at 7 bases. Trimming at V came to 3 bases and at J to 5 bases, leaving 6 bases not matched to a gene. The CDR3 sequence is 14 residues long. CDR1 LNHDA and CDR2 SQIVND come from the germline V gene (reference sequence). CDR3 residues: CASSIAQGRTEAFF. CDR3 sequence (DNA): TGTGCCAGTAGTATTGCACAGGGGAGGACTGAAGCTTTCTTT.

The chain uses TRBV2 and TRBJ2-2, with D uncertain. CDR3 length: 14 amino acids. Trimming pared 6 bases from V and 5 bases from J, leaving 13 bases between. Germline V gives CDR1 SNHLY, CDR2 FYNNEI. CDR3 in amino acids: CASRFLRETGELFF. CDR3 DNA: TGTGCCAGCAGGTTCTTGCGAGAGACCGGGGAGCTGTTTTTT.

The rearrangement uses TRBV7-2 and TRBJ2-7; 8 nucleotides align to TRBD2. Germline loops: CDR1 SGHTA, CDR2 FQGNSA. There are 15 residues in the CDR3. V trimming: 1 base; J trimming: 3 bases; junction bases outside the gene matches: 5. Here the CDR3 reads CASSLGLAGLYEQYF. In DNA form, the CDR3 reads TGTGCCAGCAGCTTAGGGCTAGCGGGCCTCTACGAGCAGTACTTC.

The J gene is TRBJ1-1, the V gene TRBV11-2; 7 bases align to TRBD1. Per the germline V gene, CDR1 is SGHAT and CDR2 is FQNNGV. The J segment lost 4 bases and the V segment lost 4 bases, leaving 9 bases of the junction unmatched. CDR3 length equals 15 residues. This CDR3 is CASSSTDRRSTEAFF. The CDR3 DNA follows: TGTGCCAGCAGCTCAACGGACAGGAGAAGCACTGAAGCTTTCTTT.

J is TRBJ1-5 and V is TRBV28, with no clear D. The CDR3 is 15 amino acids. The ends were cut back, 7 bases at V and 4 bases at J, with 17 bases in the middle. The germline gives CDR1 MDHEN, CDR2 SYDVKM. The CDR3, as DNA: TGTGCCAGCACCGACCCTAAGAGGAGAAATCAGCCCCAGCATTTT. This encodes CASTDPKRRNQPQHF.

This clone was seen more than once but under ten times. This chain links TRBV18 with TRBJ2-7; D remains unclear. CDR1 is KGHSH and CDR2 is LQKENI in the germline V gene. V lost 3 bases, J lost 4 bases, and 10 bases lay in between. This CDR3 is 13 amino acids long. The CDR3 region is CASSPLDGYEQYF. The CDR3 nucleotides read TGTGCCAGCTCACCCCTAGATGGGTACGAGCAGTACTTC.

The CDR3 loop is CASSFNGLRNTGELFF. The CDR3 region has the DNA TGCGCCAGCAGCTTTAATGGACTGAGGAACACCGGGGAGCTGTTTTTT. The chain has TRBV5-1 and TRBJ2-2, with TRBD2 as a possible D gene (5 bases). The V gene's germline CDR1 is SGHRS and CDR2 YFSETQ. The V end lost 2 bases, the J end lost 1 base, and 12 bases lay between the germline ends. The CDR3 has 16 residues.

This chain links TRBV30 with TRBJ2-1, with D tentatively TRBD2 (6 bases). There are 14 residues in the CDR3. The V gene lost 5 bases and the J gene lost 0 bases, with 11 bases spanning the gap. In germline, CDR1 is GTSNPN, CDR2 SVGIG (reference sequence). The CDR3 region has the DNA TGTGCCTGGGGGGGACTCTACTCCTACAATGAGCAGTTCTTC. Translating it yields CAWGGLYSYNEQFF. Together with reference TRBV30 and TRBJ2-1, the CDR3 gives the full variable domain: SQTIHQWPATLVQPVGSPLSLECTVEGTSNPNLYWYRQAAGRGLQLLFYSVGIGQISSEVPQNLSASRPQDRQFILSSKKLLLSDSGFYLCAWGGLYSYNEQFFGPGTRLTVL.

This clone was detected only a few times. V usage is TRBV7-9 and J usage is TRBJ2-1; 11 bases are a match to TRBD2. J was trimmed by 3 bases and V by 4 bases; bases with no gene match: 5. This CDR3 region has 16 residues. Germline V lookup: CDR1 SEHNR, CDR2 FQNEAQ (reference sequence). The CDR3 sequence is CASSSLAGGIYNEQFF. As DNA, the CDR3 is TGTGCCAGCAGCTCCTTAGCGGGAGGGATCTACAATGAGCAGTTCTTC.

In its sample, this clone was seen a few times. The chain has TRBV13 and TRBJ2-5, with D possibly TRBD2 on 6 matching bases. V dropped 3 bases and J dropped 2 bases, with 10 bases sitting between them. Looked up from germline, CDR1 is PRHDT and CDR2 is FYEKMQ (reference sequence). The CDR3 contains 14 residues. This CDR3 reads CASSLGRGQETQYF. As DNA, the CDR3 is TGTGCCAGCAGCTTGGGGCGGGGACAAGAGACCCAGTACTTC.

This clone appeared a few times. This chain links TRBV19 with TRBJ2-5, with 8 bases fitting TRBD1. TRBJ2-7 matches the DNA end more closely, so the J call is doubtful. Germline CDR1 reads LNHDA; CDR2 reads SQIVND (reference sequence). This CDR3 comprises 14 residues. The CDR3 DNA reads TGTGCCAGTAGTCTCCGGACAGGGATAGGCGAGCAGTACTTC. Its protein product is CASSLRTGIGEQYF.

This clone has just a few counts. V and J are TRBV6-6 and TRBJ2-7; 7 positions match TRBD1. After removal of 2 bases from V and 3 bases from J, the junction contained 4 bases not matched to a gene. The CDR3 sequence is 14 residues long. CDR1 is MNHNY and CDR2 is SVGAGI in the germline V gene (reference sequence). The CDR3 loop reads CASSYRQGVYEQYF. In nucleotides, the CDR3 is TGTGCCAGCAGTTACCGACAGGGAGTCTACGAGCAGTACTTC.

This clone was counted ten times or more. The V call is TRBV7-9, the J call TRBJ2-1; TRBD1 aligns across 9 bases. Germline-derived CDR1 and CDR2 are SEHNR and FQNEAQ (reference sequence). Trimming at V came to 3 bases and at J to 16 bases, leaving 10 bases not matched to a gene. The CDR3 extends over 13 amino acids. The CDR3 loop reads CASSLTGTGITFF. CDR3 in DNA: TGTGCCAGCAGCTTGACCGGGACAGGGATTACTTTCTTC.

The rearrangement links TRBV11-2 to TRBJ2-1, with TRBD2 matching 12 bases. Germline V gene lookup returns CDR1 SGHAT and CDR2 FQNNGV. J gave up 4 bases and V 4 bases, and 5 bases lay outside the gene matches. The CDR3 loop spans 16 amino acids. CDR3 sequence (DNA): TGTGCCAGCAGCTCGAAGGGACTAGCGGGTTACAATGAGCAGTTCTTC. Its translation: CASSSKGLAGYNEQFF.

This clone was counted a single time. The chain employs TRBV7-9 and TRBJ2-7; D possibly corresponds to TRBD2 (7 bases). The CDR3 consists of 14 residues. Germline V gene sequence: CDR1 SEHNR, CDR2 FQNEAQ (reference sequence). Trimming left V 8 bases short and J 2 bases short, with 16 bases between. This CDR3 reads CASEGGAIAYEQYF. The CDR3 region has the DNA TGTGCCAGCGAGGGGGGGGCTATCGCCTACGAGCAGTACTTC. Combining the CDR3 with reference TRBV7-9 and TRBJ2-7 gives the whole variable domain DTGVSQNPRHKITKRGQNVTFRCDPISEHNRLYWYRQTLGQGPEFLTYFQNEAQLEKSRLLSDRFSAERPKGSFSTLEIQRTEQGDSAMYLCASEGGAIAYEQYFGPGTRLTVT.

The J gene is TRBJ1-5, the V gene TRBV7-2; D might be TRBD1 (6 bases). V dropped 5 bases and J dropped 3 bases, with 11 bases sitting between them. Germline V gene sequence: CDR1 SGHTA, CDR2 FQGNSA. The CDR3 contains 14 residues. The CDR3 spells CASSQDRLNQPQHF. CDR3 DNA: TGTGCCAGCAGCCAGGACAGACTCAATCAGCCCCAGCATTTT.

This chain joins TRBV30 and TRBJ2-3, with TRBD2 identical over 10 bases. This CDR3 region has 15 residues. In germline, CDR1 is GTSNPN, CDR2 SVGIG (reference sequence). Trimming cost V 1 base and J 5 bases; bases outside gene matches: 6. The CDR3 protein is CAWSAPLAGGDTQYF. The CDR3 DNA follows: TGTGCCTGGAGTGCCCCGTTAGCGGGGGGAGATACGCAGTATTTT.